This is a list of T cell receptor beta chains from one sample in a study of glioma-infiltrating T cells. TCRdb redid the calling of the multiplex PCR reads with MiXCR, one entry per CDR3 protein. The top ten clones hold just over 20% of a sample with roughly 190,000 distinct CDR3 sequences, approximately 30% of them seen once. Sequencing used glioma tissue, nonneoplastic brain tissue, or PBMCs (not recorded which). These receptor sequences come from a human donor with low-grade glioma or glioblastoma, undergoing nonglioma brain surgery, or in good health (not recorded which). CDR3s leave out the opening cysteine and the closing phenylalanine or tryptophan. Each record gives: V gene, J gene, CDR3 protein.

v_gene: TRBV7-6; j_gene: TRBJ2-3; CDR3aa: VSSLVSGGPDTQY
v_gene: TRBV7-9; j_gene: TRBJ1-2; CDR3aa: ASSDYGYT
v_gene: TRBV4-2; j_gene: TRBJ1-1; CDR3aa: ASSQVKDLQGLPAF
v_gene: TRBV2; j_gene: TRBJ2-1; CDR3aa: ASIVSGRAYNEQF
v_gene: TRBV20-1; j_gene: TRBJ2-3; CDR3aa: SARQGGTDTQY
v_gene: TRBV6-1; j_gene: TRBJ2-7; CDR3aa: ASTRGDEQS
v_gene: TRBV27; j_gene: TRBJ2-5; CDR3aa: ASSLLVQGQETQY
v_gene: TRBV6-1; j_gene: TRBJ2-2; CDR3aa: ASSEGAGITGELF
v_gene: TRBV6-6; j_gene: TRBJ2-7; CDR3aa: ASSYSGSSNERFLYEQY
v_gene: TRBV19; j_gene: TRBJ2-7; CDR3aa: ASSISLLYEQY
v_gene: TRBV7-9; j_gene: TRBJ1-1; CDR3aa: ASSLGERGTEAF
v_gene: TRBV5-1; j_gene: TRBJ2-5; CDR3aa: ASSPGPVRETQY
v_gene: TRBV10-3; j_gene: TRBJ2-5; CDR3aa: AISDVAGQETQY
v_gene: TRBV7-8; j_gene: TRBJ1-6; CDR3aa: ASSPQSGAQASPLH
v_gene: TRBV19; j_gene: TRBJ2-7; CDR3aa: ASSKPGQGATYEQY
v_gene: TRBV3-1; j_gene: TRBJ2-6; CDR3aa: ASSLTGAGANVLT
v_gene: TRBV6-1; j_gene: TRBJ2-1; CDR3aa: ASSFQDKGGYNEQF
v_gene: TRBV7-9; j_gene: TRBJ1-1; CDR3aa: ASSPSRLPSMNTEAF
v_gene: TRBV6-5; j_gene: TRBJ2-1; CDR3aa: ASSYSASGMLNEQF
v_gene: TRBV4-2; j_gene: TRBJ2-7; CDR3aa: ASSPGRNSYEQY
v_gene: TRBV27; j_gene: TRBJ1-1; CDR3aa: ASSPGSRVNTEAF
v_gene: TRBV6-6; j_gene: TRBJ1-1; CDR3aa: ASSYSTDEAF
v_gene: TRBV5-1; j_gene: TRBJ1-1; CDR3aa: ASSLQGRGGDVEAF
v_gene: TRBV6-1; j_gene: TRBJ1-1; CDR3aa: ASRNRPNTEAF
v_gene: TRBV20-1; j_gene: TRBJ2-7; CDR3aa: SARVPRKDYEQY
v_gene: TRBV7-2; j_gene: TRBJ2-3; CDR3aa: ASSLQASEGTDTQY
v_gene: TRBV6-9; j_gene: TRBJ2-1; CDR3aa: ASSYLLAGACNEQF
v_gene: TRBV29-1; j_gene: TRBJ2-3; CDR3aa: SVGALHTDTQY
v_gene: TRBV20-1; j_gene: TRBJ2-7; CDR3aa: SALQAYEQY